The 32 T cell receptor beta chains below were found in one sample sequenced in a study of T cells after yellow fever vaccination. Using its own MiXCR run on the 5' RACE reads, TCRdb lists one record per CDR3 protein. The table shows hundreds of thousands of distinct CDR3 sequences, with 12% occurring only once. The sequencing here drew on CD4+ T cells sorted from PBMCs, taken 15 days after the yellow fever booster vaccination. The source is a man between 18 and 29 years old who received the YFV17D yellow fever vaccine.

The V call is TRBV4-2, the J call TRBJ2-5, with 9 bases that match TRBD2. The junction had 6 bases not matched to a gene; V was cut back by 0 bases and J by 4 bases. Per germline, CDR1 LGHNA and CDR2 YNFKEQ. The CDR3 loop spans 16 amino acids. Here the CDR3 DNA reads TGTGCCAGCAGCCAAGATCTGCGGGGGGGCGGAGAGACCCAGTACTTC. It codes for CASSQDLRGGGETQYF.

The V and J genes are TRBV7-9 and TRBJ2-5; possible D gene TRBD2, 5 bases. The germline V gene has CDR1 SEHNR and CDR2 FQNEAQ (reference sequence). V lost 6 bases and J 7 bases, leaving 18 bases between the germline ends. The CDR3 runs to 14 residues. As DNA, the CDR3 is TGTGCCAGCAGACCACTGAGCGGTTCTGGGACCCAGTACTTC. This translates into CASRPLSGSGTQYF.

This clonotype was seen ten or more times. The gene calls are TRBV7-2 and TRBJ2-1; maybe TRBD2 (7 bases). CDR3 length equals 15 residues. Trimming took 5 bases from V and 4 from J, leaving 15 bases between them. Germline CDR1 is SGHTA and CDR2 is FQGNSA. CDR3 residues: CASSQRGGRYNEQFF. CDR3 in DNA: TGTGCCAGCAGCCAAAGGGGGGGAAGATACAATGAGCAGTTCTTC. Full variable domain (missing parts from reference TRBV7-2 and TRBJ2-1): GAGVSQSPSNKVTEKGKDVELRCDPISGHTALYWYRQSLGQGLEFLIYFQGNSAPDKSGLPSDRFSAERTGGSVSTLTIQRTQQEDSAVYLCASSQRGGRYNEQFFGPGTRLTVL.

The chain uses TRBV14 and TRBJ2-3; TRBD1 might be the D (5 bases). Trimming shortened V by 1 base and J by 11 bases, and 13 bases separated the two germline ends. The CDR3 length is 13 residues. CDR1 SGHDN and CDR2 FVKESK come from the germline V gene. The chain's CDR3 is CASSQVGAAVQYF. CDR3 nucleotide sequence: TGTGCCAGCAGCCAAGTTGGGGCAGCCGTGCAGTATTTT.

In this sample, this clonotype turned up a few times. The chain uses TRBV7-2 and TRBJ1-2; the match to TRBD1 covers 7 bases. V was pared by 2 bases and J by 7 bases, with 10 bases of the junction left unmatched. The V gene's germline CDR1 is SGHTA and CDR2 FQGNSA. CDR3 length equals 15 residues. CDR3 loop: CASSLFGQAEGGYTF. As DNA, the CDR3 is TGTGCCAGCAGCTTATTCGGACAGGCGGAGGGTGGCTACACCTTC.

The chain is built from TRBV6-5 and TRBJ1-4; no clear D gene. V dropped 5 bases and J dropped 0 bases, with 7 bases sitting between them. CDR3 size: 14 residues. Germline-derived CDR1 and CDR2 are MNHEY and SVGAGI. The CDR3 is CASSPRATNEKLFF. CDR3 bases: TGTGCCAGCAGTCCGAGGGCAACTAATGAAAAACTGTTTTTT.

This clonotype was counted a few times. V usage is TRBV3-1 and J usage is TRBJ2-3, with 13 bases identical to TRBD2. Unmatched junction bases numbered 9, after V lost 4 bases and J lost 5 bases. Germline V gene data show CDR1 as LGHDT and CDR2 as YNNKEL (reference sequence). This CDR3 is built from 17 residues. The CDR3 region is CASSPMTSGGSGDTQYF. The CDR3 bases are TGTGCCAGCAGCCCGATGACTAGCGGGGGGTCCGGAGATACGCAGTATTTT.

Ten or more counts support this clonotype. The chain uses TRBV25-1 and TRBJ2-5, with no clear D. The V gene's germline CDR1 is MGHDK and CDR2 SYGVNS. Trimming shortened V by 10 bases and J by 4 bases, and 16 bases separated the two germline ends. This CDR3 is built from 13 residues. The CDR3 bases are TGTGCCACCTCCCTAGTATTTGGAGAGACCCAGTACTTC. Protein: CATSLVFGETQYF.

The rearrangement links TRBV4-2 to TRBJ2-4, with D hard to call. CDR1 is LGHNA and CDR2 is YNFKEQ in the germline V gene. There are 15 residues in the CDR3. V lost 3 bases and J 2 bases, leaving 11 bases between the germline ends. The CDR3 region has the DNA TGTGCCAGCAGCCAGGAAAAGGGTTCCAAAAACATTCAGTACTTC. This sequence encodes CASSQEKGSKNIQYF.

This clonotype was picked up many times. This chain connects TRBV10-3 to TRBJ1-5; D perhaps matches TRBD1 (6 bases). Looked up from germline, CDR1 is ENHRY and CDR2 is SYGVKD. The V end was cut by 4 bases, the J end by 4 bases, with 8 bases between. This CDR3 comprises 13 residues. The CDR3 sequence: CAISGTENQPQHF. CDR3 bases: TGTGCCATCAGTGGGACAGAGAATCAGCCCCAGCATTTT.

In its sample, this clonotype was seen a few times. The chain links TRBV9 to TRBJ2-2, with D hard to call. Trimming took 3 bases from V and 0 from J, leaving 9 bases between them. CDR3 length: 15 amino acids. From germline, CDR1 is SGDLS and CDR2 YYNGEE. The CDR3 spells CASSATDTNTGELFF. Here the CDR3 DNA reads TGTGCCAGCAGCGCGACGGATACGAACACCGGGGAGCTGTTTTTT.

The rearrangement links TRBV11-1 to TRBJ2-7; D ambiguous. Germline CDR1 reads SGHAT; CDR2 reads FQDESV (reference sequence). CDR3 length equals 14 residues. V was pared by 3 bases and J by 7 bases, with 16 bases between. The CDR3 region is CASSLLAAPREQYF. In DNA, the CDR3 is TGTGCCAGCAGCTTGCTGGCGGCCCCACGGGAGCAGTACTTC. Full variable domain (remainder filled in from reference TRBV11-1 and TRBJ2-7): EAEVAQSPRYKITEKSQAVAFWCDPISGHATLYWYRQILGQGPELLVQFQDESVVDDSQLPKDRFSAERLKGVDSTLKIQPAELGDSAMYLCASSLLAAPREQYFGPGTRLTVT.

This clonotype has just one count. The V and J genes are TRBV24-1 and TRBJ2-3; 8 bases fit TRBD2. Germline V gene sequence: CDR1 KGHDR, CDR2 SFDVKD. The CDR3 is made up of 12 amino acids. J was trimmed by 8 bases and V by 8 bases; bases with no gene match: 5. The CDR3 spells CATTGTSGTQYF. CDR3 DNA: TGTGCCACCACTGGGACTAGTGGTACGCAGTATTTT.

This clonotype was seen more than once but under ten times. The J gene is TRBJ1-3, the V gene TRBV12-3 or TRBV12-4; D is ambiguous. Trimming stripped 8 bases from V and 0 bases from J, with 11 bases between. This CDR3 contains 14 residues. CDR3 sequence: CASCTAFSGNTIYF. For the CDR3, the DNA is TGTGCCAGCTGTACGGCGTTCTCTGGAAACACCATATATTTT.

This clonotype was seen a handful of times. This rearrangement joins TRBV9 to TRBJ2-1, with TRBD2 matching 8 bases. The CDR3 has 16 residues. V gave up 0 bases and J gave up 6 bases; unmatched junction bases: 8. Germline-derived CDR1 and CDR2 are SGDLS and YYNGEE. CDR3 sequence: CASSVVRGGATNEQFF. CDR3 DNA: TGTGCCAGCAGCGTAGTCCGGGGGGGTGCTACCAATGAGCAGTTCTTC. Filled out from reference TRBV9 and TRBJ2-1, the complete variable domain reads DSGVTQTPKHLITATGQRVTLRCSPRSGDLSVYWYQQSLDQGLQFLIQYYNGEERAKGNILERFSAQQFPDLHSELNLSSLELGDSALYFCASSVVRGGATNEQFFGPGTRLTVL.

This sequence joins TRBV18 and TRBJ1-1, with TRBD1 matching over 7 bases. The CDR3 spans 15 residues. Germline CDR1 reads KGHSH; CDR2 reads LQKENI. V was pared by 1 base and J by 5 bases, with 7 bases of the junction left unmatched. As DNA, the CDR3 is TGTGCCAGCTCACCACGGGACAGAAGAGAAACTGAAGCTTTCTTT. Translation: CASSPRDRRETEAFF.

This clonotype has a handful of counts. The chain couples TRBV7-9 to TRBJ1-1, with D perhaps matching TRBD1 (5 bases). The V gene's germline CDR1 is SEHNR and CDR2 FQNEAQ (reference sequence). V lost 4 bases and J 6 bases, leaving 21 bases between the germline ends. The CDR3 covers 16 residues. The DNA for the CDR3 is TGTGCCAGCAGCTCACGGTTGGGGGTCCTTGACGCTGAAGCTTTCTTT. This sequence encodes CASSSRLGVLDAEAFF. Full variable domain (remainder filled in from reference TRBV7-9 and TRBJ1-1): DTGVSQNPRHKITKRGQNVTFRCDPISEHNRLYWYRQTLGQGPEFLTYFQNEAQLEKSRLLSDRFSAERPKGSFSTLEIQRTEQGDSAMYLCASSSRLGVLDAEAFFGQGTRLTVV.

This clonotype appeared a few times. This rearrangement joins TRBV6-2 or TRBV6-3 to TRBJ2-3; TRBD2 aligns across 9 bases. The CDR3 extends over 15 amino acids. Trimming at V came to 6 bases and at J to 3 bases, leaving 7 bases not matched to a gene. CDR1 is MNHEY, CDR2 SVGEGT, per germline. The DNA of the CDR3 is TGTGCCAGCAGCCGCGGGGGGGCCTTGACAGATACGCAGTATTTT. It codes for CASSRGGALTDTQYF.

This clonotype came up a few times. The chain combines TRBV20-1 with TRBJ2-3; 11 bases line up with TRBD1. Germline-derived CDR1 and CDR2 are DFQATT and SNEGSKA (reference sequence). The CDR3 consists of 16 residues. J gave up 4 bases and V 0 bases, and 6 bases lay outside the gene matches. The CDR3: CSARDPGQGVADTQYF. Here the CDR3 DNA reads TGCAGTGCTAGAGATCCGGGACAGGGGGTAGCAGATACGCAGTATTTT.

This clonotype was detected many times. J is TRBJ2-2 and V is TRBV15; 15 bases line up with TRBD2. V trimming: 5 bases; J trimming: 1 base; junction bases outside the gene matches: 8. The CDR3 loop spans 19 amino acids. Germline V CDR1 and CDR2: LNHNV, YYDKDF (reference sequence). The CDR3 DNA reads as TGTGCCACCAGCTCCCTGGGGACTAGCGGGGGGAAGAACACCGGGGAGCTGTTTTTT. Encoded protein: CATSSLGTSGGKNTGELFF. Together with reference TRBV15 and TRBJ2-2, the CDR3 gives the full variable domain: DAMVIQNPRYQVTQFGKPVTLSCSQTLNHNVMYWYQQKSSQAPKLLFHYYDKDFNNEADTPDNFQSRRPNTSFCFLDIRSPGLGDTAMYLCATSSLGTSGGKNTGELFFGEGSRLTVL.

V and J are TRBV7-6 and TRBJ2-2; unclear D gene. Germline CDR1 SGHVS, CDR2 FNYEAQ. The CDR3 spans 15 residues. V shed 1 base and J shed 2 bases, with 8 bases lying between them. Here the CDR3 DNA reads TGTGCCAGCAGCTTAGACCCCTCTAACACCGGGGAGCTGTTTTTT. It specifies CASSLDPSNTGELFF.

J is TRBJ2-7 and V is TRBV29-1; the D is unclear. V lost 5 bases and J 2 bases, leaving 7 bases between the germline ends. Looked up from germline, CDR1 is SQVTM and CDR2 is ANQGSEA. There are 11 residues in the CDR3. CDR3 sequence: CSVTATYEQYF. DNA for the CDR3: TGCAGCGTTACAGCCACCTACGAGCAGTACTTC.

This clonotype was observed a handful of times. The CDR3 loop is CASTPLQVYNSPLHF. The CDR3 DNA reads as TGTGCCAGCACCCCTCTTCAGGTCTATAATTCACCCCTCCACTTT. This chain joins TRBV6-5 and TRBJ1-6, with D unresolved. The CDR3 runs 15 residues. From germline, CDR1 is MNHEY and CDR2 SVGAGI. V lost 7 bases to trimming and J lost 3 bases, with 13 bases between them.

The chain recombines TRBV27 with TRBJ2-4; TRBD2 might be the D (6 bases). V lost 8 bases, J lost 3 bases, and 17 bases lay in between. CDR3 size: 15 residues. Germline V gene data show CDR1 as MNHEY and CDR2 as SMNVEV (reference sequence). Here the CDR3 DNA reads TGTGCCAGCTCGGAGGGTAGGGAGGACAAAAACATTCAGTACTTC. Amino acid sequence: CASSEGREDKNIQYF.

This clonotype was seen at least ten times. The rearrangement uses TRBV18 and TRBJ1-1; D ambiguous. In germline, CDR1 is KGHSH, CDR2 LQKENI. V was shortened by 9 bases and J by 1 base, with 9 bases between the two germline ends. This CDR3 spans 12 amino acids. The CDR3 spells CARPPPNTEAFF. Written as DNA, the CDR3 is TGTGCCAGGCCGCCACCGAACACTGAAGCTTTCTTT.

The chain's CDR3 is CASSPPVDTIYF. The CDR3 nucleotides read TGTGCCAGCAGCCCCCCCGTAGACACCATATATTTT. The rearrangement joins TRBV6-6 to TRBJ1-3; the D is unclear. CDR1 and CDR2 (germline): MNHNY, SVGAGI (reference sequence). V was shortened by 6 bases and J by 8 bases, with 11 bases between the two germline ends. The CDR3 sequence is 12 residues long.

This CDR3 is CASSQEIENTEAFF. The CDR3 coding sequence is TGTGCCAGCAGCCAAGAAATCGAGAACACTGAAGCTTTCTTT. This chain joins TRBV3-1 and TRBJ1-1; D unresolved. CDR3 length: 14 amino acids. Germline V gives CDR1 LGHDT, CDR2 YNNKEL (reference sequence). Trimming took 0 bases from V and 1 from J, leaving 6 bases between them.

J is TRBJ1-5 and V is TRBV2, with D possibly TRBD1 on 5 matching bases. The V end lost 4 bases, the J end lost 0 bases, and 19 bases lay between the germline ends. Germline CDR1 reads SNHLY; CDR2 reads FYNNEI. The CDR3 has 18 amino acids. The CDR3 spells CASSVRGHGSYSNQPQHF. The CDR3 nucleotides read TGTGCCAGCAGTGTAAGAGGACATGGTTCCTATAGCAATCAGCCCCAGCATTTT.

The V and J genes are TRBV9 and TRBJ2-7; D might be TRBD1 or TRBD2, each matching 5 bases. The V and J ends lost 3 bases and 2 bases respectively, with 12 bases between them. This CDR3 has 14 residues. Per the germline V gene, CDR1 is SGDLS and CDR2 is YYNGEE. The CDR3 region is CASSEWDRAYEQYF. DNA of the CDR3: TGTGCCAGCAGCGAGTGGGACCGAGCCTACGAGCAGTACTTC.

This clonotype was seen a few times. The V call is TRBV5-1, the J call TRBJ2-6, with D unclear. The CDR3 sequence is 13 residues long. Trimming stripped 5 bases from V and 4 bases from J, with 7 bases between. CDR1 and CDR2 (germline): SGHRS, YFSETQ. In DNA form, the CDR3 reads TGCGCCAGCAGTCAGGAAGGGGCCAACGTCCTGACTTTC. Translated, it gives CASSQEGANVLTF.

This clonotype was counted between two and nine times. The chain recombines TRBV11-2 with TRBJ2-7; D possibly corresponds to TRBD2 (5 bases). Germline V gene data show CDR1 as SGHAT and CDR2 as FQNNGV. V was shortened by 5 bases and J by 6 bases, with 14 bases between the two germline ends. CDR3 length: 13 amino acids. Here the CDR3 DNA reads TGTGCCAGCAGCCAATGGGGAGAATTCGAGCAGTACGTC. This sequence encodes CASSQWGEFEQYV.

The V call is TRBV18, the J call TRBJ1-1; 9 nucleotides line up with TRBD1. The CDR3 length is 15 residues. Germline values: CDR1 KGHSH, CDR2 LQKENI. V shed 5 bases, J shed 1 base, and the junction held 5 bases outside the gene matches. Here the CDR3 reads CASSWTGVANTEAFF. In DNA, the CDR3 is TGTGCCAGCTCATGGACAGGGGTTGCGAACACTGAAGCTTTCTTT.